This T cell receptor (beta chain) was sequenced during a study of PD-1 blockade in classical Hodgkin lymphoma. Study-wide background: The nivolumab dose that patients received was 3 mg/kg, given intravenously every 2 weeks. Study outcomes and limitations: There was a significant rise in CD4+ TCR diversity by C4D1, with no such rise for CD8+. Complete responders' baseline diversity resembled that of newly diagnosed patients.

The junction had 3 bases not matched to a gene; V was cut back by 3 bases and J by 5 bases. The CDR3 spans 14 residues. Germline V gene sequence: CDR1 SGHVS, CDR2 FQNEAQ. Clones were read by immunoSEQ multiplex PCR, and TCRdb kept only the in-frame ones, dropping some. Of 45,000 or so clones in the sample, about nine tenths are singletons; the top ten hold just over 9%. Regarding this clone: What it binds is not known.

Every patient relapsed after autologous stem cell transplantation, and brentuximab vedotin exposure varied. Complete response, partial response or progressive disease made up the best responses. The sample was peripheral blood mononuclear cells (PBMCs), taken at baseline. This rearrangement joins TRBV7-8 to TRBJ2-3, with 9 bases matching TRBD2. This TCR derives from a human donor with classical Hodgkin lymphoma. CDR3: CASSFRGGGDTQYF. The CDR3, as DNA: TGTGCCAGCAGCTTCCGCGGGGGGGGAGATACGCAGTATTTT.